The 27 T cell receptor beta chains reported below all come from one sample, sequenced in a study of cytomegalovirus exposure and HLA in healthy donors. Repertoires were generated with immunoSEQ multiplex PCR, while TCRdb's copy carries only in-frame clones and drops some. The table lists about 180,000 clones, 87% of them singletons. The sample consisted of PBMCs. The receptors originated from a woman in her twenties or thirties in good health and CMV-seronegative.

V usage is TRBV19 and J usage is TRBJ1-1, with 7 bases matching TRBD1. The length of the CDR3 is 16 residues. With V trimmed by 6 bases and J by 0 bases, 10 bases remained unmatched. The germline V gene has CDR1 LNHDA and CDR2 SQIVND (reference sequence). The CDR3: CASRPIPGQLNTEAFF. The DNA for the CDR3 is TGTGCCAGTAGACCAATTCCGGGACAGTTGAACACTGAAGCTTTCTTT.

The rearrangement links TRBV11-2 to TRBJ2-7; D is perhaps TRBD1 (5 bases). CDR1 SGHAT and CDR2 FQNNGV come from the germline V gene. CDR3 size: 13 residues. Trimming left V 2 bases short and J 6 bases short, with 11 bases between. The CDR3 protein is CASSLSQAREQYF. DNA for the CDR3: TGTGCCAGCAGCTTATCACAGGCCCGCGAGCAGTACTTC.

The gene calls are TRBV5-1 and TRBJ2-3; the D is unclear. CDR1 is SGHRS and CDR2 is YFSETQ in the germline V gene. This CDR3 region has 13 residues. Trimming cost V 3 bases and J 3 bases, with 8 bases left between them. This CDR3 is CASSSRVTDTQYF. CDR3 DNA sequence: TGCGCCAGCAGCTCCCGGGTTACAGATACGCAGTATTTT.

This clone was recorded a few times. CDR3 sequence reads: CASRNLRGHSHEAFF. The CDR3 DNA follows: TGTGCCAGCAGGAACCTCAGGGGTCACTCCCATGAAGCTTTCTTT. V is TRBV6-5 and J is TRBJ1-1; D possibly corresponds to TRBD1 (6 bases). Trimming took 6 bases from V and 7 from J, leaving 21 bases between them. This CDR3 is 15 amino acids long. Germline loops: CDR1 MNHEY, CDR2 SVGAGI.

The chain recombines TRBV2 with TRBJ2-3; 10 bases fit TRBD2. V was clipped by 6 bases and J by 2 bases; unmatched bases: 8. This CDR3 contains 16 residues. Germline CDR1 is SNHLY and CDR2 is FYNNEI. The CDR3 coding sequence is TGTGCCAGCAGCGCCGGACTAGCGGCGACCACAGATACGCAGTATTTT. Translation gives CASSAGLAATTDTQYF.

The chain employs TRBV5-1 and TRBJ1-2, with a weak D call TRBD1 (5 bases). This CDR3 is 14 amino acids long. Trimming cost V 4 bases and J 6 bases, with 16 bases left between them. The germline gives CDR1 SGHRS, CDR2 YFSETQ. The CDR3 is CASSPRDSGDGYTF. CDR3 DNA sequence: TGCGCCAGCAGCCCGCGGGACTCAGGAGATGGCTACACCTTC.

The V call is TRBV4-3, the J call TRBJ1-3; no clear D gene. The CDR3 totals 16 residues. The germline gives CDR1 LGHNA, CDR2 YSLEER. V was trimmed by 0 bases and J by 2 bases, leaving 11 bases between them. Here the CDR3 reads CASSQDLVGTGNTIYF. In DNA form, the CDR3 reads TGCGCCAGCAGCCAAGATCTAGTAGGTACTGGAAACACCATATATTTT.

This clone appeared once. The rearrangement joins TRBV11-2 to TRBJ2-7; 9 bases map to TRBD2. CDR3 length: 17 amino acids. The germline V gene encodes CDR1 SGHAT and CDR2 FQNNGV. Trimming at V came to 5 bases and at J to 6 bases, leaving 17 bases not matched to a gene. The CDR3 spells CASSKAPDGTSLIEQYF. The CDR3 DNA sequence: TGTGCCAGCAGCAAAGCACCAGACGGGACTAGCCTCATCGAGCAGTACTTC.

The J gene is TRBJ1-5, the V gene TRBV6-6; D perhaps matches TRBD1 (6 bases). Germline V gives CDR1 MNHNY, CDR2 SVGAGI (reference sequence). V was trimmed by 6 bases and J by 5 bases, leaving 14 bases between them. The length of the CDR3 is 14 residues. CDR3 DNA: TGTGCCAGCAGGGGATCAGGGGATTATCAGCCCCAGCATTTT. Its translation is CASRGSGDYQPQHF.

The genes are TRBV2 and TRBJ1-1; 10 bases align to TRBD1. Per germline, CDR1 SNHLY and CDR2 FYNNEI. CDR3 length: 15 residues. The ends lost 10 bases at V and 1 base at J; junction bases unmatched: 9. CDR3 DNA sequence: TGTGCCATAGACAGGGGGCGAGAGGAGAACACTGAAGCTTTCTTT. Translated, it gives CAIDRGREENTEAFF.

The V gene is TRBV2, the J gene TRBJ2-1, with D tentatively TRBD2 (6 bases). This CDR3 contains 14 residues. Germline lookup yields CDR1 SNHLY and CDR2 FYNNEI. V gave up 8 bases and J gave up 0 bases, with 11 bases separating them. The CDR3 loop reads CASHNGGSYNEQFF. In DNA form, the CDR3 reads TGTGCCAGCCACAACGGGGGCTCCTACAATGAGCAGTTCTTC.

This clone has more than one count but fewer than ten. The chain links TRBV5-1 to TRBJ2-1, with TRBD2 matching 11 bases. The V and J ends lost 4 bases and 7 bases, in that order; junction bases with no gene match: 7. Germline lookup yields CDR1 SGHRS and CDR2 YFSETQ. The CDR3 is 15 residues long. CDR3 nucleotide sequence: TGCGCCAGCAGCGAAAACCTAGCGGGGGGAAATGAGCAGTTCTTC. Amino acids: CASSENLAGGNEQFF. The full variable domain, in which reference TRBV5-1 and TRBJ2-1 provide the parts outside the CDR3, is KAGVTQTPRYLIKTRGQQVTLSCSPISGHRSVSWYQQTPGQGLQFLFEYFSETQRNKGNFPGRFSGRQFSNSRSEMNVSTLELGDSALYLCASSENLAGGNEQFFGPGTRLTVL.

J is TRBJ1-5 and V is TRBV29-1; TRBD1 agrees at 11 bases. In germline, CDR1 is SQVTM, CDR2 ANQGSEA. The CDR3 runs 13 residues. Unmatched junction bases numbered 5, after V lost 6 bases and J lost 7 bases. In DNA, the CDR3 is TGCAGCGTCGCCGGGACAGGGGGACAGCCCCAGCATTTT. This encodes CSVAGTGGQPQHF.

The rearrangement uses TRBV27 and TRBJ2-3; tentative D call: TRBD2 (6 bases). The CDR3 totals 15 residues. CDR1 MNHEY and CDR2 SMNVEV come from the germline V gene (reference sequence). V gave up 1 base and J gave up 0 bases, with 8 bases separating them. The CDR3 DNA is TGTGCCAGCAGTTTATTTGGGACTAGCACAGATACGCAGTATTTT. Encoded protein: CASSLFGTSTDTQYF.

CDR3 residues: CASSAGTGLTRSGNTIYF. CDR3 DNA: TGCGCCAGCAGCGCCGGGACAGGCTTAACTCGGTCTGGAAACACCATATATTTT. The rearrangement uses TRBV5-1 and TRBJ1-3, with 8 bases identical to TRBD1. Germline-derived CDR1 and CDR2 are SGHRS and YFSETQ. The CDR3 consists of 18 residues. The trim removed 4 bases at V and 1 base at J, leaving 13 bases unmatched.

This clone was seen only once. This chain links TRBV27 with TRBJ2-7, with D possibly TRBD2 on 6 matching bases. Trimming shortened V by 4 bases and J by 2 bases, and 15 bases separated the two germline ends. The V gene's germline CDR1 is MNHEY and CDR2 SMNVEV (reference sequence). This CDR3 comprises 15 residues. In DNA, the CDR3 is TGTGCCAGCAGTTCCCTTACATGGGGGGCCTACGAGCAGTACTTC. The encoded protein is CASSSLTWGAYEQYF.

This chain uses TRBV29-1 with TRBJ1-2; TRBD1 might be the D (5 bases). The CDR3 covers 14 residues. CDR1 is SQVTM and CDR2 is ANQGSEA in the germline V gene. Trimming stripped 4 bases from V and 1 base from J, with 13 bases between. CDR3 DNA sequence: TGCAGCGTTGGGGATCGGGGACTTAACTATGGCTACACCTTC. The encoded protein is CSVGDRGLNYGYTF.

This clone was seen just once. The V and J genes are TRBV4-3 and TRBJ2-3, with 12 positions matching TRBD2. Trimming took 0 bases from V and 4 from J; bases not matched to a gene: 11. The germline CDR1 and CDR2 sequences are LGHNA and YSLEER. The CDR3 has 19 residues. DNA for the CDR3: TGCGCCAGCAGCCAAGATCTTACCCTAGCGGGGGGGAAGGCAGATACGCAGTATTTT. It translates to CASSQDLTLAGGKADTQYF.

This clone was seen only a few times. This chain uses TRBV7-8 with TRBJ1-4; D ambiguous. The CDR3 runs 16 residues. V was trimmed by 2 bases and J by 2 bases, leaving 12 bases between them. The germline V gene encodes CDR1 SGHVS and CDR2 FQNEAQ. The CDR3 loop reads CASSLRVRGTNEKLFF. Here the CDR3 DNA reads TGTGCCAGCAGCTTAAGGGTACGCGGGACTAATGAAAAACTGTTTTTT.

This chain joins TRBV4-1 and TRBJ2-7; the match to TRBD1 covers 10 bases. The germline CDR1 and CDR2 sequences are MGHRA and YSYEKL. V shed 1 base, J shed 3 bases, and the junction held 3 bases outside the gene matches. The CDR3 has 15 residues. In DNA form, the CDR3 reads TGCGCCAGCAGCCAAGGACGGACAGGGGGCTACGAGCAGTACTTC. Encoded protein: CASSQGRTGGYEQYF.

The chain is built from TRBV30 and TRBJ2-5, with TRBD2 matching over 9 bases. The CDR3 is made up of 15 amino acids. V shed 0 bases and J 5 bases; nucleotides not matched to a gene: 7. Germline loops: CDR1 GTSNPN, CDR2 SVGIG (reference sequence). For the CDR3, the DNA is TGTGCCTGGAGTGTACCCAATCTAGCGGGGGAGACCCAGTACTTC. This codes for CAWSVPNLAGETQYF.

The V and J genes are TRBV14 and TRBJ2-7; maybe TRBD2 (5 bases). The CDR3 totals 14 residues. CDR1 is SGHDN, CDR2 FVKESK, per germline. Trimming shortened V by 4 bases and J by 3 bases, and 13 bases separated the two germline ends. CDR3 loop: CASSRGVGSYEQYF. CDR3 nucleotide sequence: TGTGCCAGCAGCCGGGGAGTGGGCAGCTACGAGCAGTACTTC. Based on the CDR3 plus reference TRBV14 and TRBJ2-7, the full variable domain is EAGVTQFPSHSVIEKGQTVTLRCDPISGHDNLYWYRRVMGKEIKFLLHFVKESKQDESGMPNNRFLAERTGGTYSTLKVQPAELEDSGVYFCASSRGVGSYEQYFGPGTRLTVT.

The rearrangement uses TRBV5-4 and TRBJ1-2, with 7 positions matching TRBD1. J lost 2 bases, V lost 2 bases, and 3 bases had no gene match. CDR1 and CDR2 from the germline V gene are SGHNT and YYREEE (reference sequence). The CDR3 is 14 residues long. The CDR3 loop reads CASSLTGANYGYTF. CDR3 DNA sequence: TGTGCCAGCAGCTTAACAGGGGCCAACTATGGCTACACCTTC.

The chain recombines TRBV5-6 with TRBJ2-2; D remains unclear. The CDR3 runs 16 residues. Germline V gene lookup returns CDR1 SGHDT and CDR2 YYEEEE. V lost 2 bases and J lost 4, with 15 bases in between. CDR3 protein: CASSFGQGSGTGELFF. The DNA of the CDR3 is TGTGCCAGCAGCTTCGGCCAAGGATCGGGCACCGGGGAGCTGTTTTTT.

This rearrangement joins TRBV19 to TRBJ1-1; D unclear. V was shortened by 4 bases and J by 4 bases, with 16 bases between the two germline ends. The CDR3 covers 15 residues. Germline V lookup: CDR1 LNHDA, CDR2 SQIVND (reference sequence). CDR3: CASSRPVGGGTEAFF. The DNA of the CDR3 is TGTGCCAGTAGTAGGCCCGTAGGAGGAGGCACTGAAGCTTTCTTT.

The chain couples TRBV2 to TRBJ1-5; D is uncertain. The germline V gene has CDR1 SNHLY and CDR2 FYNNEI. The CDR3 is made up of 14 amino acids. The V end was cut by 6 bases, the J end by 4 bases, with 13 bases between. CDR3 amino acids: CASRVTGLNQPQHF. The CDR3 DNA follows: TGTGCCAGCAGGGTTACGGGTCTTAATCAGCCCCAGCATTTT.

The chain links TRBV7-9 to TRBJ1-1; possibly TRBD1 for D (6 bases). Germline CDR1 is SEHNR and CDR2 is FQNEAQ (reference sequence). The V end lost 6 bases, the J end lost 13 bases, and 24 bases lay between the germline ends. This CDR3 comprises 14 residues. The CDR3: CASRIIMAGAEDFF. In nucleotides, the CDR3 is TGTGCCAGCAGGATTATAATGGCAGGGGCTGAGGATTTCTTT.